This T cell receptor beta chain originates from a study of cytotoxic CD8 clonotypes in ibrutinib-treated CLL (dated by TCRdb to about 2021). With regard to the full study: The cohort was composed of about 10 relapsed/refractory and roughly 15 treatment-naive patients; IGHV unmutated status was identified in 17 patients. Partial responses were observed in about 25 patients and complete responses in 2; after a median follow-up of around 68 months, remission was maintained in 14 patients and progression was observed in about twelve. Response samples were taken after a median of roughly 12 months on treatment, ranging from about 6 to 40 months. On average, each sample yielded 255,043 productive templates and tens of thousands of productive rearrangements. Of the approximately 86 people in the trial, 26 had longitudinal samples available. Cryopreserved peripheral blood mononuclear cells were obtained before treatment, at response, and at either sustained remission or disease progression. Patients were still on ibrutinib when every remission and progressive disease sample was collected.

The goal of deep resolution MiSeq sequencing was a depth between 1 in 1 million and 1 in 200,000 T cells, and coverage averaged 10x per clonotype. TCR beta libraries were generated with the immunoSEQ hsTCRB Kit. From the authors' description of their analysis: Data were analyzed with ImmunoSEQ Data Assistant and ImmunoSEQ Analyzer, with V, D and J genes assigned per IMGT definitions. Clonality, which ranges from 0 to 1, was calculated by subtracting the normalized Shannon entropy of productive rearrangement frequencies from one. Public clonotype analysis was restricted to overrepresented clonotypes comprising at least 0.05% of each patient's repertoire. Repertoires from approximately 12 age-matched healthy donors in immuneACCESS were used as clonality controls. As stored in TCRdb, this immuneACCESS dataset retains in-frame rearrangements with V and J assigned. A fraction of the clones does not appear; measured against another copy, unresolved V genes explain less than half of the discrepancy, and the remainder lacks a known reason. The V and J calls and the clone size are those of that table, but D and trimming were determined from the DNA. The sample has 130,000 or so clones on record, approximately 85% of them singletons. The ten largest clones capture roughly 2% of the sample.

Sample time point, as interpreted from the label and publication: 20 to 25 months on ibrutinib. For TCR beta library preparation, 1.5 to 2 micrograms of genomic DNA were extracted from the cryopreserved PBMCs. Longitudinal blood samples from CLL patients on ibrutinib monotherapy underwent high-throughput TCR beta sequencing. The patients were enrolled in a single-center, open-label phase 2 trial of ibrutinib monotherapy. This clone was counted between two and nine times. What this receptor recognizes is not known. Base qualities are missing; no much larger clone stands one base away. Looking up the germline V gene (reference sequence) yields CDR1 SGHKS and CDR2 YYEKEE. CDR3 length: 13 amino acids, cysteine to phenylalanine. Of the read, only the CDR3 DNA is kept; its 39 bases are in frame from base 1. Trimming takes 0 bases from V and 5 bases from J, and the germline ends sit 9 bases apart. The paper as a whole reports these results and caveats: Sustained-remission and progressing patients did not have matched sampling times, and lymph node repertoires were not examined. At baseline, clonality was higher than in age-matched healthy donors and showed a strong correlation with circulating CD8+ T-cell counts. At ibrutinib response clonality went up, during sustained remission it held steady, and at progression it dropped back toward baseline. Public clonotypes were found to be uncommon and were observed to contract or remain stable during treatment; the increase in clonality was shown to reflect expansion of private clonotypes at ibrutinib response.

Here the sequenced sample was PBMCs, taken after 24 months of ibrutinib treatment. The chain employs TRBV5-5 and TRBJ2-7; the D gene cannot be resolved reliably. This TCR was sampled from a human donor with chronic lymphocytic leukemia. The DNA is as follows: TGTGCCAGCAGCTTGGAAGGCGGCCACGAGCAGTACTTC. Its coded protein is CASSLEGGHEQYF.